This note documents a single TCR beta chain sequence. Its antigen remains unknown. The record originates from a study of cytomegalovirus exposure and HLA in healthy donors. General study findings and limits: The likely explanation for a cluster of highly shared sequence variants was sequencing artifact. Reports indicate that TCR beta sequences accurately predicted the HLA-A and HLA-B alleles of most subjects. In a later analysis, TCR beta V- and J-gene trimming was associated with a missense DCLRE1C variant.

The germline CDR1 and CDR2 sequences are SQVTM and ANQGSEA. Trimming removed 5 bases from V and 6 bases from J, with 15 bases in between. The length of the CDR3 is 13 residues. Both 60 Vbeta primers and 13 Jbeta primers went into the PCR. Data came from immunoSEQ multiplex PCR; TCRdb stores just in-frame clones and leaves some out. Of approximately 240,000 clones listed, roughly 82% are singletons. The material sequenced was PBMCs. The sequence derives from a woman aged 35 to 49 in good health and CMV-seropositive. The J gene is TRBJ2-3, the V gene TRBV29-1; possibly TRBD2 for D (6 bases). The CDR3 nucleotides read TGCAGCGTTCAGAGCGGGTTCGGGGATACGCAGTATTTT. It encodes CSVQSGFGDTQYF.